The rows below give T cell receptor beta chains drawn from one sample of a study of CD8+ T cells in alopecia areata. The repertoire was sequenced with immunoSEQ multiplex PCR; TCRdb's copy has only in-frame clones and lacks some. The sample shows approximately 12,000 clones, 60% of them seen only once. The sequencing sample was made of skin. These receptors all come from a human donor with alopecia areata. The CDR3 runs from the conserved cysteine through the conserved F or W. Each record gives: J gene, clone size, D gene, V gene, CDR3 protein, CDR3 DNA. The D gene is left open where the match is weak. Not every row has a clone size; where given, it reads once, few, many or a size class.

J gene: TRBJ1-5
clone size: NA
D gene: NA
V gene: TRBV28
CDR3 protein: CASSVTSPRNQPQHF
CDR3 DNA: TGTGCCAGCAGCGTAACCTCCCCACGCAATCAGCCCCAGCATTTT

J gene: TRBJ1-2
clone size: NA
D gene: NA
V gene: TRBV6-5
CDR3 protein: CASSYSWSDPNYGYTF
CDR3 DNA: TGTGCCAGCAGTTACTCCTGGTCTGACCCTAACTATGGCTACACCTTC

J gene: TRBJ2-3
clone size: NA
D gene: NA
V gene: TRBV2
CDR3 protein: CASAGPGTQYF
CDR3 DNA: TGTGCCAGCGCAGGGCCAGGCACGCAGTATTTT

J gene: TRBJ2-1
clone size: once
D gene: TRBD2
V gene: TRBV6-1
CDR3 protein: CASSLLTGGFNEQFF
CDR3 DNA: TGTGCCAGCAGCCTGCTAACGGGAGGTTTTAATGAGCAGTTCTTC

J gene: TRBJ1-2
clone size: NA
D gene: NA
V gene: TRBV6-8
CDR3 protein: CASKTNYGYTF
CDR3 DNA: TGTGCCAGCAAGACTAACTATGGCTACACCTTC

J gene: TRBJ2-1
clone size: NA
D gene: TRBD2
V gene: TRBV7-9
CDR3 protein: CASSLVSGSAYNDQFF
CDR3 DNA: TGTGCCAGCAGCTTAGTTAGCGGGAGCGCCTACAATGACCAGTTCTTC

J gene: TRBJ2-7
clone size: NA
D gene: NA
V gene: TRBV6-5
CDR3 protein: CASSYSPGVVAYEQYF
CDR3 DNA: TGTGCCAGCAGTTACTCGCCGGGGGTAGTCGCCTACGAGCAGTACTTC

J gene: TRBJ2-2
clone size: NA
D gene: NA
V gene: TRBV27
CDR3 protein: CAILDRVRDTGELFF
CDR3 DNA: TGTGCCATCCTGGATAGGGTCAGGGACACCGGGGAGCTGTTTTTT

J gene: TRBJ2-3
clone size: NA
D gene: TRBD1
V gene: TRBV7-3
CDR3 protein: CASSLGQGASDTQYF
CDR3 DNA: TGTGCCAGCAGCTTGGGACAGGGGGCCTCAGATACGCAGTATTTT

J gene: TRBJ2-3
clone size: few
D gene: NA
V gene: TRBV5-4
CDR3 protein: CASSPQWGRDTQYF
CDR3 DNA: TGTGCCAGCAGCCCCCAATGGGGTCGAGATACGCAGTATTTT

J gene: TRBJ2-2
clone size: NA
D gene: TRBD2
V gene: TRBV29-1
CDR3 protein: CSVEEGRGGGELFF
CDR3 DNA: TGCAGCGTTGAAGAGGGGAGGGGTGGCGGGGAGCTGTTTTTT

J gene: TRBJ1-3
clone size: NA
D gene: TRBD1
V gene: TRBV5-1
CDR3 protein: CASSPRDSGSGNTIYF
CDR3 DNA: TGCGCCAGCAGCCCGAGGGACAGCGGGTCAGGAAACACCATATATTTT

J gene: TRBJ2-3
clone size: NA
D gene: NA
V gene: TRBV29-1
CDR3 protein: CSVEPAGTDTQYF
CDR3 DNA: TGCAGCGTTGAGCCGGCTGGCACAGATACGCAGTATTTT

J gene: TRBJ1-4
clone size: NA
D gene: NA
V gene: TRBV29-1
CDR3 protein: CSAGGSNEKLFF
CDR3 DNA: TGCAGCGCTGGAGGGTCTAATGAAAAACTGTTTTTT

J gene: TRBJ1-5
clone size: few
D gene: NA
V gene: TRBV30
CDR3 protein: CAWSVGQVWQPQHF
CDR3 DNA: TGTGCCTGGAGTGTCGGGCAGGTGTGGCAGCCCCAGCATTTT

J gene: TRBJ2-7
clone size: once
D gene: TRBD2
V gene: TRBV12-5
CDR3 protein: CASGLISGKGGEQYF
CDR3 DNA: TGTGCTAGTGGTTTGATTAGCGGGAAGGGGGGGGAGCAGTACTTC

J gene: TRBJ1-1
clone size: NA
D gene: TRBD1
V gene: TRBV18
CDR3 protein: CASSHPRRGDTEAFF
CDR3 DNA: TGTGCCAGCTCCCACCCCCGCAGGGGGGACACTGAAGCTTTCTTT

J gene: TRBJ2-5
clone size: NA
D gene: NA
V gene: TRBV4-1
CDR3 protein: CASSQDKSQRSQQETQYF
CDR3 DNA: TGCGCCAGCAGCCAAGATAAGAGTCAGCGGAGCCAACAAGAGACCCAGTACTTC

J gene: TRBJ2-7
clone size: NA
D gene: NA
V gene: TRBV2
CDR3 protein: CATSLDRYYEQYF
CDR3 DNA: TGTGCCACCAGCCTAGACAGGTACTACGAGCAGTACTTC

J gene: TRBJ2-4
clone size: NA
D gene: TRBD2
V gene: TRBV9
CDR3 protein: CASSAGGREQNIQYF
CDR3 DNA: TGTGCCAGCAGCGCCGGAGGGCGGGAGCAGAACATTCAGTACTTC

J gene: TRBJ2-5
clone size: few
D gene: NA
V gene: TRBV5-1
CDR3 protein: CASSLAGHNQETQYF
CDR3 DNA: TGCGCCAGCAGCTTGGCGGGACACAACCAAGAGACCCAGTACTTC

J gene: TRBJ2-7
clone size: NA
D gene: NA
V gene: TRBV7-3
CDR3 protein: CASSLTGTSSSYEQYF
CDR3 DNA: TGTGCCAGCAGCTTAACAGGGACCTCCAGCTCCTACGAGCAGTACTTC

J gene: TRBJ1-5
clone size: few
D gene: NA
V gene: TRBV28
CDR3 protein: CASSPWNTKKGGNQPQHF
CDR3 DNA: TGTGCCAGCAGTCCGTGGAACACTAAAAAGGGCGGCAATCAGCCCCAGCATTTT

J gene: TRBJ2-7
clone size: NA
D gene: NA
V gene: TRBV5-4
CDR3 protein: CASSPVGTGPVEQYF
CDR3 DNA: TGTGCCAGCAGCCCCGTCGGGACGGGCCCGGTCGAGCAGTACTTC

J gene: TRBJ1-1
clone size: NA
D gene: NA
V gene: TRBV4-2
CDR3 protein: CASSRPAGSEAFF
CDR3 DNA: TGTGCCAGCAGCCGCCCTGCGGGTAGTGAAGCTTTCTTT

J gene: TRBJ2-2
clone size: NA
D gene: TRBD2
V gene: TRBV27
CDR3 protein: CASKRGANIGELFF
CDR3 DNA: TGTGCCAGCAAGCGGGGAGCGAACATCGGGGAGCTGTTTTTT

J gene: TRBJ1-2
clone size: few
D gene: NA
V gene: TRBV28
CDR3 protein: CASSSIQLGPLNYGYTF
CDR3 DNA: TGTGCCAGCAGTTCGATACAATTGGGACCACTAAATTATGGCTACACCTTC

J gene: TRBJ2-2
clone size: few
D gene: TRBD2
V gene: TRBV6-5
CDR3 protein: CASSPGLATGELFF
CDR3 DNA: TGTGCCAGCAGCCCGGGACTAGCGACGGGGGAGCTGTTTTTT

J gene: TRBJ1-1
clone size: few
D gene: TRBD1
V gene: TRBV7-8
CDR3 protein: CASSSRQGPSVEAFF
CDR3 DNA: TGTGCCAGCAGCTCCCGACAGGGCCCCAGCGTTGAAGCTTTCTTT

J gene: TRBJ2-1
clone size: few
D gene: NA
V gene: TRBV19
CDR3 protein: CASSTQGQTYLYNEQFF
CDR3 DNA: TGTGCCAGTAGTACCCAAGGACAGACCTACCTTTACAATGAGCAGTTCTTC

J gene: TRBJ2-1
clone size: NA
D gene: TRBD1
V gene: TRBV11-2
CDR3 protein: CASSLDRQGFYEQFF
CDR3 DNA: TGTGCCAGCAGCTTAGACCGACAGGGTTTCTATGAGCAGTTCTTC

J gene: TRBJ1-2
clone size: NA
D gene: TRBD1
V gene: TRBV19
CDR3 protein: CASSIEKGQTLSYGYTF
CDR3 DNA: TGTGCCAGTAGTATAGAAAAGGGACAGACCCTTTCCTATGGCTACACCTTC

J gene: TRBJ2-7
clone size: once
D gene: NA
V gene: TRBV6-1
CDR3 protein: CASRWDGASYEQYF
CDR3 DNA: TGTGCCAGCAGGTGGGACGGGGCCTCCTACGAGCAGTACTTC

J gene: TRBJ2-6
clone size: few
D gene: NA
V gene: TRBV29-1
CDR3 protein: CSVVSGAGANVLTF
CDR3 DNA: TGCAGCGTTGTTTCGGGGGCAGGGGCCAACGTCCTGACTTTC

J gene: TRBJ2-5
clone size: NA
D gene: NA
V gene: TRBV28
CDR3 protein: CASSPAQWETQYF
CDR3 DNA: TGTGCCAGCAGTCCGGCCCAGTGGGAGACCCAGTACTTC

J gene: TRBJ2-1
clone size: NA
D gene: NA
V gene: TRBV5-1
CDR3 protein: CASKLSEGPKFF
CDR3 DNA: TGCGCCAGCAAGTTGTCGGAGGGCCCTAAGTTCTTC

J gene: TRBJ2-2
clone size: NA
D gene: TRBD2
V gene: TRBV6-4
CDR3 protein: CASSDSAGGNTGELFF
CDR3 DNA: TGTGCCAGCAGTGACTCAGCGGGAGGGAACACCGGGGAGCTGTTTTTT

J gene: TRBJ1-4
clone size: NA
D gene: TRBD1
V gene: TRBV4-3
CDR3 protein: CASSQEPTGTGLHWMDNEKLFF
CDR3 DNA: TGCGCCAGCAGCCAAGAGCCAACCGGGACAGGGCTACATTGGATGGATAATGAAAAACTGTTTTTT

J gene: TRBJ1-4
clone size: few
D gene: TRBD1
V gene: TRBV6-5
CDR3 protein: CASTSGQSLEKLFF
CDR3 DNA: TGTGCCAGCACCTCGGGACAGTCTCTTGAAAAACTGTTTTTT

J gene: TRBJ2-3
clone size: NA
D gene: NA
V gene: TRBV4-2
CDR3 protein: CASSLQQPSDVSTDTQYF
CDR3 DNA: TGTGCCAGCAGCCTCCAGCAGCCCTCCGATGTGTCCACAGATACGCAGTATTTT